The rows below give T cell receptor beta chains drawn from one sample of a study of identical twins. TCRdb analysed the 5' RACE reads with MiXCR anew, one entry per CDR3 protein. This sample carries approximately 490,000 distinct CDR3 sequences, about a fifth of them seen once, and the ten largest clones take 0.48%. This sample also appeared in a second study, on yellow fever vaccine responses in identical twins.

The sample comprised CD4+ T cells sorted from blood. The source is a woman under 30 in good health. Both conserved end residues are part of each CDR3. Fields, in order: V gene, D gene, CDR3 length, clone size, J gene, CDR3 DNA, CDR3 protein. D genes are given only for firm matches. Clone size is not always given. Where it is, it says once, few, many or a class for expanded clones.

TRBV6-1	TRBD1	15	few	TRBJ1-2	TGTGCCAGCAGTGGGACCGGGACAGGGCTGAGAGGCTACACCTTC	CASSGTGTGLRGYTF
TRBV6-5	TRBD2	17	few	TRBJ2-7	TGTGCCAGCAGTTACTTGGGGGTTTTGCGGGGGGCCTCCGAGCAGTACTTC	CASSYLGVLRGASEQYF
TRBV27	.	14	.	TRBJ1-1	TGTGCCAGCAGTTTATCCACCACCAACACTGAAGCTTTCTTT	CASSLSTTNTEAFF
TRBV5-1	TRBD1	13	few	TRBJ2-1	TGCGCCAGCAGCTCGGGACAGGGAGTTGAGCAGTTCTTC	CASSSGQGVEQFF
TRBV19	.	14	.	TRBJ2-3	TGTGCCAGCCGGAAGGGGCCCAGCACAGATACGCAGTATTTT	CASRKGPSTDTQYF
TRBV29-1	TRBD2	14	few	TRBJ2-2	TGCAGCGTTCGACTAGCGCTCAACACCGGGGAGCTGTTTTTT	CSVRLALNTGELFF
TRBV20-1	.	12	few	TRBJ1-5	TGCAGTGCGGGCTATAGCAATCAGCCCCAGCATTTT	CSAGYSNQPQHF
TRBV11-3	.	15	few	TRBJ1-1	TGTGCCAGCAGCTTAGATGCAGGGAGGAACACTGAAGCTTTCTTT	CASSLDAGRNTEAFF
TRBV24-1	.	15	.	TRBJ2-1	TGTGCCACCAGTGATTTTGGGGGATCTAGGGATGAGCAGTTCTTC	CATSDFGGSRDEQFF
TRBV14	.	14	.	TRBJ1-6	TGTGCCAGCAGTCGCAGGACGGTAAATTCACCCCTCCACTTT	CASSRRTVNSPLHF
TRBV11-3	.	12	.	TRBJ2-1	TGTGCCAGCAGCTTAGATAGCAAGGCGCAGTTCTTC	CASSLDSKAQFF
TRBV20-1	.	14	.	TRBJ1-3	TGCAGTGCTCTACAGAGTAGCTCTGGAAACACCATATATTTT	CSALQSSSGNTIYF
TRBV5-1	.	14	.	TRBJ2-7	TGCGCCAGCAGCTTGGTAAGGGTTGGCGGCGAGCAGTACTTC	CASSLVRVGGEQYF
TRBV28	TRBD1	13	few	TRBJ1-1	TGTGCCAGCAGGACAGGGGTGGGCACTGAAGCTTTCTTT	CASRTGVGTEAFF
TRBV20-1	.	11	few	TRBJ1-1	TGCAGTGTCCCCGGGAACACTGAAGCTTTCTTT	CSVPGNTEAFF
TRBV6-6	.	13	few	TRBJ1-1	TGTGCCAGCAGTTACTCTGGCAGCACTGAAGCTTTCTTT	CASSYSGSTEAFF
TRBV5-1	.	15	many	TRBJ2-3	TGCGCCAGCAGCTTGGTTGGGAGAAGCACAGATACGCAGTATTTT	CASSLVGRSTDTQYF
TRBV10-3	.	17	few	TRBJ1-5	TGTGCCGCCGCAGCCAGGGCGGTGGATAGAAGCAATCAGCCCCAGCATTTT	CAAAARAVDRSNQPQHF